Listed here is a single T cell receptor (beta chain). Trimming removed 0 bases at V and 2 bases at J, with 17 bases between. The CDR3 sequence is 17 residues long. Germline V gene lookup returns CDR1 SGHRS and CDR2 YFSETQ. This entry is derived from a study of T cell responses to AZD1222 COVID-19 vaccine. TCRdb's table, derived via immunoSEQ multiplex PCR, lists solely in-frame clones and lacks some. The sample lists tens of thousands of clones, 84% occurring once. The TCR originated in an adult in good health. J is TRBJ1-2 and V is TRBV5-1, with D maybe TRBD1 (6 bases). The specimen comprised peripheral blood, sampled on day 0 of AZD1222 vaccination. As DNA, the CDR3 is TGCGCCAGCAGCTTGGCAGGGGCGGGACCCCAAAACTATGGCTACACCTTC. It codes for CASSLAGAGPQNYGYTF.